This TCR beta chain was recorded in a study of T-cell memory formation after mild COVID-19. Sample barcodes and UMIs were carried by the TCR alpha and TCR beta cDNA libraries that 5'RACE generated with constant-segment primers. TCRdb ran MiXCR on the 5' RACE reads and lists one entry per CDR3 protein. Of fewer than 700,000 distinct CDR3 sequences listed, roughly 18% are singletons. The V gene lost 3 bases and the J gene lost 2 bases, with 8 bases spanning the gap. The CDR3 loop spans 14 amino acids. This clonotype was counted a few times. Its antigen is not known. Study-wide results and limits: Confirmation was lacking for SARS-CoV-2 specificity of second-wave clones that peaked on day 37. Memory cells collected pre-infection included some clones that later responded, suggesting cross-reactive memory joined. Contracting CD4+ clones were located mainly in CM and EM, and CD8+ clones in EMRA.

The TCR was taken from an adult woman who had mild COVID-19 (a few samples of this study predate the infection). Cell type and time point are not known. Sample: PBMCs or a T cell subset sorted from them (not recorded which). The chain uses TRBV12-3 or TRBV12-4 and TRBJ1-3, with D uncertain. The CDR3 loop reads CASSFTGPGNTIYF. CDR3 DNA sequence: TGTGCCAGCAGTTTTACCGGGCCTGGAAACACCATATATTTT.